What follows are 15 T cell receptor beta chains derived from one specimen sequenced in a study of lymphopenia after photon versus proton radiotherapy. Using immunoSEQ multiplex PCR, the repertoire was profiled, and TCRdb retains in-frame clones only, with some absent. The sample lists tens of thousands of clones, approximately 91% occurring once. The input for sequencing was peripheral blood, taken from a patient treated with photon-based radiotherapy. Source of these receptors: a woman in her 70s with pancreatic cancer.

This clone was recorded only once. The chain is built from TRBV18 and TRBJ2-3, with 8 bases matching TRBD2. V was clipped by 2 bases and J by 4 bases; unmatched bases: 8. The germline CDR1 and CDR2 sequences are KGHSH and LQKENI. The CDR3 runs 16 residues. For the CDR3, the DNA is TGTGCCAGCTCACCAATCACTAGCGGAGGATCAGATACGCAGTATTTT. It specifies CASSPITSGGSDTQYF.

The CDR3 sequence: CASSVERERTEAFF. The DNA for the CDR3 is TGTGCCAGCAGCGTAGAAAGGGAGCGGACTGAAGCTTTCTTT. This sequence joins TRBV9 and TRBJ1-1; D gene uncertain. The germline V gene has CDR1 SGDLS and CDR2 YYNGEE. The V end lost 0 bases, the J end lost 5 bases, and 11 bases lay between the germline ends. The CDR3 has 14 amino acids.

The V call is TRBV29-1, the J call TRBJ1-2; D may be TRBD1 (6 bases). This CDR3 region has 13 residues. From germline, CDR1 is SQVTM and CDR2 ANQGSEA. Trimming stripped 6 bases from V and 0 bases from J, with 11 bases between. The chain's CDR3 is CSVWGLANYGYTF. CDR3 bases: TGCAGCGTGTGGGGGCTAGCTAACTATGGCTACACCTTC.

The chain has TRBV28 and TRBJ2-5; 9 nucleotides match TRBD1. CDR1 is MDHEN and CDR2 is SYDVKM in the germline V gene. The length of the CDR3 is 13 residues. The J segment lost 2 bases and the V segment lost 10 bases, leaving 5 bases of the junction unmatched. The CDR3 nucleotides are TGTGCCACCGTGGGACAGGGTCAAGAGACCCAGTACTTC. This gives the protein CATVGQGQETQYF. Complete variable domain (other parts from reference TRBV28 and TRBJ2-5): DVKVTQSSRYLVKRTGEKVFLECVQDMDHENMFWYRQDPGLGLRLIYFSYDVKMKEKGDIPEGYSVSREKKERFSLILESASTNQTSMYLCATVGQGQETQYFGPGTRLLVL.

CDR3 region: CASKGRHLAGGFNEQFF. CDR3 sequence (DNA): TGTGCCAGTAAAGGCAGGCACCTAGCGGGAGGTTTCAATGAGCAGTTCTTC. The rearrangement joins TRBV19 to TRBJ2-1; 11 bases agree with TRBD2. The CDR3 covers 17 residues. Trimming took 7 bases from V and 6 from J; bases not matched to a gene: 14. The germline V gene encodes CDR1 LNHDA and CDR2 SQIVND (reference sequence).

V and J are TRBV28 and TRBJ2-7; 16 bases fit TRBD2. The germline CDR1 and CDR2 sequences are MDHEN and SYDVKM. V dropped 5 bases and J dropped 4; count of bases not matched to a gene: 5. There are 16 residues in the CDR3. The CDR3 DNA sequence: TGTGCCAGCAGTCCGTCGGGACTAGCGGGAGGGTACGAGCAGTACTTC. It is translated as CASSPSGLAGGYEQYF.

This chain's CDR3 is CASSQDSRGRETQYF. CDR3 sequence (DNA): TGCGCCAGCAGCCAAGATAGCAGGGGGCGGGAGACCCAGTACTTC. The J gene is TRBJ2-5, the V gene TRBV4-3; 8 bases fit TRBD1. The length of the CDR3 is 15 residues. Trimming removed 0 bases from V and 5 bases from J; junction bases left unmatched: 5. Germline values: CDR1 LGHNA, CDR2 YSLEER.

The V gene is TRBV28, the J gene TRBJ1-1, with D perhaps TRBD1 (6 bases). CDR1 is MDHEN, CDR2 SYDVKM, per germline. The CDR3 is 16 residues long. Trimming shortened V by 3 bases and J by 0 bases, and 14 bases separated the two germline ends. The CDR3 nucleotides read TGTGCCAGCAGTTTGTTGCAGGACAGCATGAACACTGAAGCTTTCTTT. Protein sequence: CASSLLQDSMNTEAFF.

The chain has TRBV5-1 and TRBJ2-3; D uncertain. Germline V gives CDR1 SGHRS, CDR2 YFSETQ. Trimming stripped 2 bases from V and 0 bases from J, with 7 bases between. There are 14 residues in the CDR3. The CDR3 loop reads CASSLRSSTDTQYF. CDR3 in DNA: TGCGCCAGCAGCTTACGTTCTAGCACAGATACGCAGTATTTT. The whole variable domain, remainder taken from reference TRBV5-1 and TRBJ2-3, is KAGVTQTPRYLIKTRGQQVTLSCSPISGHRSVSWYQQTPGQGLQFLFEYFSETQRNKGNFPGRFSGRQFSNSRSEMNVSTLELGDSALYLCASSLRSSTDTQYFGPGTRLTVL.

Here the CDR3 reads CASTGGTGTDTQYF. CDR3 in DNA: TGTGCCAGCACGGGCGGGACAGGCACAGATACGCAGTATTTT. This chain uses TRBV18 with TRBJ2-3; a possible D gene is TRBD1 (7 bases). The CDR3 extends over 14 amino acids. V was cut by 8 bases and J by 1 base, with 13 bases left in between. The germline CDR1 and CDR2 sequences are KGHSH and LQKENI.

The genes are TRBV2 and TRBJ1-2, with D unresolved. The CDR3 has 12 residues. V lost 1 base and J lost 7, with 7 bases in between. From germline, CDR1 is SNHLY and CDR2 FYNNEI. The CDR3 region is CASSEVKGGYTF. In nucleotides, the CDR3 is TGTGCCAGCAGTGAAGTAAAGGGTGGCTACACCTTC.

The chain has TRBV5-4 and TRBJ2-1, with D possibly matching TRBD1 (5 bases). Trimming pared 2 bases from V and 0 bases from J, leaving 12 bases between. The CDR3 spans 16 residues. CDR1 is SGHNT and CDR2 is YYREEE in the germline V gene (reference sequence). The CDR3: CASSFAGKSSYNEQFF. CDR3 DNA: TGTGCCAGCAGCTTCGCAGGGAAAAGCTCCTACAATGAGCAGTTCTTC.

J is TRBJ1-1 and V is TRBV30; the match to TRBD1 covers 9 bases. This CDR3 region has 16 residues. Germline V gene lookup returns CDR1 GTSNPN and CDR2 SVGIG (reference sequence). V shed 3 bases, J shed 6 bases, and the junction held 14 bases outside the gene matches. CDR3 in amino acids: CAWSRFTGQGNAEAFF. The CDR3 DNA reads as TGTGCCTGGAGCCGTTTCACGGGACAGGGTAATGCTGAAGCTTTCTTT.

The CDR3 loop is CASSSRDSKETQYF. CDR3 sequence (DNA): TGTGCCAGCAGCTCCCGGGACAGCAAAGAGACCCAGTACTTC. The chain joins TRBV5-4 to TRBJ2-5; 7 bases fit TRBD1. Germline V gene lookup returns CDR1 SGHNT and CDR2 YYREEE (reference sequence). V shed 3 bases and J 3 bases; nucleotides not matched to a gene: 5. This CDR3 region has 14 residues.

This chain uses TRBV2 with TRBJ1-4; no clear D. Germline CDR1 SNHLY, CDR2 FYNNEI. The CDR3 has 13 amino acids. Trimming removed 6 bases from V and 1 base from J, with 6 bases in between. CDR3 loop: CASREETNEKLFF. The CDR3 DNA sequence: TGTGCCAGCAGGGAGGAAACTAATGAAAAACTGTTTTTT.